A selection of T cell receptor beta chains follows, all from one sample in a study of blood T cell repertoires in COVID-19. Clones were sequenced by immunoSEQ multiplex PCR, and TCRdb holds only the in-frame ones, with some missing. The table includes roughly 230,000 clones, around 82% detected once. Sequenced material: peripheral blood. The receptors come from a man aged 40-55 years with active or convalescent COVID-19. Both conserved end residues are part of each CDR3. A D gene is named only where the DNA matches it firmly. Rows may omit the clone size; those that give it use once, few, many or a size class.

CDR3 DNA: TGTGCCAGCAGCCTTCGACTAGCGGGGGGGCCACACGAGCAGTACTTC; CDR3 protein: CASSLRLAGGPHEQYF; V gene: TRBV4-2; D gene: TRBD2; J gene: TRBJ2-7; clone size: NA
CDR3 DNA: TGTGCCAGCAGTCCCGCGGGCTACGAGCAGTACTTC; CDR3 protein: CASSPAGYEQYF; V gene: TRBV27; D gene: NA; J gene: TRBJ2-7; clone size: NA
CDR3 DNA: TGTGCCAGCAGTTCCAACAGCGGTGGGGGGGGTTCACCCCTCCACTTT; CDR3 protein: CASSSNSGGGGSPLHF; V gene: TRBV6-5; D gene: NA; J gene: TRBJ1-6; clone size: NA
CDR3 DNA: TGTGAAAAAGACAGGGGAAGACCTGAAGCTTTCTTT; CDR3 protein: CEKDRGRPEAFF; V gene: TRBV2; D gene: TRBD1; J gene: TRBJ1-1; clone size: NA
CDR3 DNA: TGCGCCAGCAGCCCCCGTGGGGAGGGATCGAACACTGAAGCTTTCTTT; CDR3 protein: CASSPRGEGSNTEAFF; V gene: TRBV4-1; D gene: NA; J gene: TRBJ1-1; clone size: NA
CDR3 DNA: TGTGCCAGCAGTCGGGGCGGGGAGCTGTTTTTT; CDR3 protein: CASSRGGELFF; V gene: TRBV2; D gene: NA; J gene: TRBJ2-2; clone size: NA
CDR3 DNA: TGTGCCAGCAGTTTGGGGACAGGGGATACTTCACCCCTCCACTTT; CDR3 protein: CASSLGTGDTSPLHF; V gene: TRBV27; D gene: TRBD1; J gene: TRBJ1-6; clone size: NA
CDR3 DNA: TGTGCCAGCAGCTTAGCACAGGGAAATACTGAAGCTTTCTTT; CDR3 protein: CASSLAQGNTEAFF; V gene: TRBV11-2; D gene: NA; J gene: TRBJ1-1; clone size: NA
CDR3 DNA: TGTGCCAGCAGCCGACTAGCGGGAGGGCCCTCTGGGGCCAACGTCCTGACTTTC; CDR3 protein: CASSRLAGGPSGANVLTF; V gene: TRBV5-5; D gene: TRBD2; J gene: TRBJ2-6; clone size: NA
CDR3 DNA: TGTGCCAGCAGCGTAGGGCCTTCCTACGAGCAGTACTTC; CDR3 protein: CASSVGPSYEQYF; V gene: TRBV9; D gene: NA; J gene: TRBJ2-7; clone size: once
CDR3 DNA: TGTGCCAGCAGGGGGACAGGGGGTGGTTATGGCTACACCTTC; CDR3 protein: CASRGTGGGYGYTF; V gene: TRBV2; D gene: TRBD1; J gene: TRBJ1-2; clone size: NA
CDR3 DNA: TGTGCCAGCAGCAAAGGCTTAACCAGGGGACCCTACGAGCAGTACTTC; CDR3 protein: CASSKGLTRGPYEQYF; V gene: TRBV21-1; D gene: NA; J gene: TRBJ2-7; clone size: NA
CDR3 DNA: TGTGCCAGCAGCCCGCTACGCCAAGGGGAGCTGTTTTTT; CDR3 protein: CASSPLRQGELFF; V gene: TRBV27; D gene: NA; J gene: TRBJ2-2; clone size: NA
CDR3 DNA: TGTGCCAGCAGTGGGGGGGTTAACACTGAAGCTTTCTTT; CDR3 protein: CASSGGVNTEAFF; V gene: TRBV14; D gene: NA; J gene: TRBJ1-1; clone size: NA
CDR3 DNA: TGTGCCAGCAGCTCCAGCAAGGACAGTGACTATGGCTACACCTTC; CDR3 protein: CASSSSKDSDYGYTF; V gene: TRBV5-4; D gene: NA; J gene: TRBJ1-2; clone size: NA
CDR3 DNA: TGTGCCAGCAGCTCAGGAACAGGGGGCGGCTACGAGCAGTACTTC; CDR3 protein: CASSSGTGGGYEQYF; V gene: TRBV11-2; D gene: TRBD1; J gene: TRBJ2-7; clone size: NA
CDR3 DNA: TGTGCCAGCAGTGCGAGGGAGGGAAGCGGGGAGCTGTTTTTT; CDR3 protein: CASSAREGSGELFF; V gene: TRBV2; D gene: TRBD2; J gene: TRBJ2-2; clone size: NA
CDR3 DNA: TGTGCCAGCAGTGCGAGAGACAGGGCCTACGAGCAGTACTTC; CDR3 protein: CASSARDRAYEQYF; V gene: TRBV6-4; D gene: TRBD1; J gene: TRBJ2-7; clone size: NA
CDR3 DNA: TGTGCCAGCAGCCGAACTCCAGGGGGCAACACTGAAGCTTTCTTT; CDR3 protein: CASSRTPGGNTEAFF; V gene: TRBV5-6; D gene: TRBD1; J gene: TRBJ1-1; clone size: NA
CDR3 DNA: TGCGCCAGCAGCTTGGAACCAAGTTTCCAGGGAGGATATGGCTACACCTTC; CDR3 protein: CASSLEPSFQGGYGYTF; V gene: TRBV5-1; D gene: NA; J gene: TRBJ1-2; clone size: few
CDR3 DNA: TGTGCCAGCAGTGGACAGGGCCGGGGTAACACTGAAGCTTTCTTT; CDR3 protein: CASSGQGRGNTEAFF; V gene: TRBV27; D gene: TRBD1; J gene: TRBJ1-1; clone size: once
CDR3 DNA: TGTGCCAGCAACCCAGGGCTTATGAACACTGAAGCTTTCTTT; CDR3 protein: CASNPGLMNTEAFF; V gene: TRBV6-5; D gene: NA; J gene: TRBJ1-1; clone size: NA
CDR3 DNA: TGTGCCAGCAGCTCGCGACTAGGGTTAGAGTCTGAGCAGTTCTTC; CDR3 protein: CASSSRLGLESEQFF; V gene: TRBV11-2; D gene: NA; J gene: TRBJ2-1; clone size: NA
CDR3 DNA: TGTGCCAGCAGTTTTTCTAGATCACCCCTCCACTTT; CDR3 protein: CASSFSRSPLHF; V gene: TRBV12-3/TRBV12-4; D gene: NA; J gene: TRBJ1-6; clone size: NA
CDR3 DNA: TGCGCCAGCAGCTGGAGATCAAATCCGGGGACTAGCGGGAGTATCTACAATGAGCAGTTCTTC; CDR3 protein: CASSWRSNPGTSGSIYNEQFF; V gene: TRBV5-1; D gene: TRBD2; J gene: TRBJ2-1; clone size: NA
CDR3 DNA: TGCGCCAGCAGCCAGAGAGACAGGGGACGGAGCTCCTACAATGAGCAGTTCTTC; CDR3 protein: CASSQRDRGRSSYNEQFF; V gene: TRBV4-3; D gene: TRBD1; J gene: TRBJ2-1; clone size: NA
CDR3 DNA: TGCAGTGCTTTCGACAGAGAGACCCAGTACTTC; CDR3 protein: CSAFDRETQYF; V gene: TRBV20-1; D gene: NA; J gene: TRBJ2-5; clone size: few
CDR3 DNA: TGTGCCAGCAGCCAAGCATTGGCAGGCTCCTACGAGCAGTACTTC; CDR3 protein: CASSQALAGSYEQYF; V gene: TRBV4-2; D gene: NA; J gene: TRBJ2-7; clone size: NA
CDR3 DNA: TGTGCCAGCAGTGAACGGAGACTAGTAGAAATGGAGACCCAGTACTTC; CDR3 protein: CASSERRLVEMETQYF; V gene: TRBV2; D gene: NA; J gene: TRBJ2-5; clone size: NA
CDR3 DNA: TGTGCCAGCAGCGTCCCTAGCGGGGGGGCCACAGATACGCAGTATTTT; CDR3 protein: CASSVPSGGATDTQYF; V gene: TRBV5-5; D gene: TRBD2; J gene: TRBJ2-3; clone size: NA